The 8 T cell receptor beta chains below all came from one sample that was sequenced in a study of blood T cell repertoires in COVID-19. Assay used: immunoSEQ multiplex PCR; TCRdb lists only in-frame clones, some missing. Among approximately 150,000 clones listed, about 85% were seen once. The sequenced sample was peripheral blood. The receptors originated from a woman in her sixties or seventies with active or convalescent COVID-19.

V gene TRBV6-4 combines with J gene TRBJ1-2, with unresolved D. Trimming removed 4 bases from V and 8 bases from J, with 8 bases in between. The CDR3 extends over 11 amino acids. In germline, CDR1 is MRHNA, CDR2 SNTAGT. CDR3 loop: CASSVSNGYTF. The CDR3 coding sequence is TGTGCCAGCAGTGTGAGTAACGGCTACACCTTC.

The rearrangement joins TRBV6-5 to TRBJ1-6; 7 bases fit TRBD1. Trimming at V came to 5 bases and at J to 8 bases, leaving 9 bases not matched to a gene. This CDR3 has 15 amino acids. Germline CDR1 reads MNHEY; CDR2 reads SVGAGI. This CDR3 reads CASSREPTGDSPLHF. The CDR3 nucleotides are TGTGCCAGCAGTAGGGAACCCACAGGGGATTCACCCCTCCACTTT.

The chain recombines TRBV20-1 with TRBJ1-6; 8 nucleotides line up with TRBD1. The CDR3 is made up of 14 amino acids. Germline V gives CDR1 DFQATT, CDR2 SNEGSKA (reference sequence). The V segment lost 3 bases and the J segment 9 bases; nucleotides outside the gene matches: 7. For the CDR3, the DNA is TGCAGTGCTAGTCCTACAGGGGGAGGTTCACCCCTCCACTTT. Protein sequence: CSASPTGGGSPLHF.

The chain is built from TRBV30 and TRBJ1-1; 7 bases are a match to TRBD1. J gave up 11 bases and V 3 bases, and 6 bases lay outside the gene matches. CDR1 and CDR2 (germline): GTSNPN, SVGIG (reference sequence). The CDR3 runs 11 residues. This chain's CDR3 is CAWSSRGTAFF. CDR3 sequence (DNA): TGTGCCTGGAGCTCCAGGGGGACCGCTTTCTTT.

The chain has TRBV19 and TRBJ1-4; a weak D match, TRBD1 (5 bases). Per the germline V gene, CDR1 is LNHDA and CDR2 is SQIVND (reference sequence). The V end lost 10 bases, the J end lost 6 bases, and 27 bases lay between the germline ends. The CDR3 runs 17 residues. Written as DNA, the CDR3 is TGTGCCACAGCACGGGACTTAAATAAGGGAGGCCATGAAAAACTGTTTTTT. It yields the protein CATARDLNKGGHEKLFF.

This sequence joins TRBV18 and TRBJ1-2; 7 positions match TRBD1. The V gene's germline CDR1 is KGHSH and CDR2 LQKENI. The CDR3 totals 15 residues. Trimming at V came to 4 bases and at J to 3 bases, leaving 8 bases not matched to a gene. This CDR3 is CASSHPLTGYYGYTF. CDR3 sequence (DNA): TGTGCCAGCTCACACCCATTGACAGGGTACTATGGCTACACCTTC.

The rearrangement joins TRBV7-2 to TRBJ1-5; D is possibly TRBD1 (6 bases). Deletions cut 5 bases from V and 0 bases from J, with 11 bases between. CDR1 is SGHTA and CDR2 is FQGNSA in the germline V gene. CDR3 length: 15 amino acids. CDR3 protein: CASSPDSISNQPQHF. Written as DNA, the CDR3 is TGTGCCAGCAGCCCGGACAGCATTAGCAATCAGCCCCAGCATTTT.

This chain links TRBV5-3 with TRBJ2-2; D not resolved. TRBV5-3 is given ORF status, its function remaining uncertain. This CDR3 comprises 16 residues. Trimming shortened V by 2 bases and J by 3 bases, and 14 bases separated the two germline ends. This chain's CDR3 is CARSFLSQDHTGELFF. The CDR3 nucleotides read TGTGCCAGAAGCTTTCTGTCGCAGGATCACACCGGGGAGCTGTTTTTT.